This TCR beta chain was found in a study of vaccination and CD4 T cells after COVID-19. The V end lost 5 bases, the J end lost 1 base, and 17 bases lay between the germline ends. From germline, CDR1 is SGHTA and CDR2 FQGNSA. The CDR3 runs to 16 residues. Treatment of the sample: approximately nine-day PBMC culture with coronavirus spike peptide pools or control peptides (ViraFEST assay). Harvesting of the unexposed donor's CD4+ T cells predated the COVID-19 pandemic (2011-2018). At the Johns Hopkins FTIC core, DNA taken from cultured CD4+ T cells was sequenced by way of the Oncomine TCR Beta short-read assay. It was cultured CD4+ T cells from which genomic DNA was extracted. TCRdb processed the PCR reads anew with MiXCR; each CDR3 protein has one entry. Of about 7,800 distinct CDR3 sequences detected, 41% appear once; the ten largest clones hold about 35%. This clonotype was counted a few times. Its antigen is currently unknown.

The material sequenced was CD4+ T cells from blood, cultured in vitro. The V and J genes are TRBV7-2 and TRBJ1-2; maybe TRBD1 (6 bases). The receptor was isolated from a human donor in good health. The CDR3 DNA sequence: TGTGCCAGCAGCAGGTCAGGGGCCGAAAGTAACTATGGCTACACCTTC. Amino acid sequence: CASSRSGAESNYGYTF.